This is a list of T cell receptor beta chains from one sample in a study of cytomegalovirus exposure and HLA in healthy donors. Measured with immunoSEQ multiplex PCR; TCRdb has only the in-frame clones, and not every one. This repertoire shows 150,000 or so clones, under 85% found once; its top ten account for 4.2%. Sequencing was carried out using PBMCs. These receptors were taken from a male donor in good health and CMV-seropositive. The CDR3 runs from the conserved cysteine through the conserved F or W. The order of the fields is D gene, clone size, V gene, J gene, CDR3 DNA, CDR3 protein. A D gene is named only where the DNA matches it firmly. Rows may omit the clone size; those that give it use once, few, many or a size class.

TRBD1,.,TRBV28,TRBJ1-5,TGTGCCATCAAGGGGGCTAACAATCAGCCCCAGCATTTT,CAIKGANNQPQHF
.,.,TRBV5-1,TRBJ1-4,TGCGCCAGCGGGGTCCAGGGGAATGAAAAACTGTTTTTT,CASGVQGNEKLFF
TRBD2,.,TRBV7-2,TRBJ2-5,TGTGCCAGCGCCTTAGCGGGGGGGCGGGAGACCCAGTACTTC,CASALAGGRETQYF
TRBD1,.,TRBV7-9,TRBJ1-2,TGTGCCAGCAGCTGGACAGGGAACAATGGCTACACCTTC,CASSWTGNNGYTF
TRBD2,few,TRBV29-1,TRBJ2-7,TGCAGCGTTGAAATCAGGGGACTAGCGAACGAGCAGTACTTC,CSVEIRGLANEQYF
.,.,TRBV6-5,TRBJ1-2,TGTGCCAGCAGTTACTCTCCTATGTATGGCTACACCTTC,CASSYSPMYGYTF
.,.,TRBV19,TRBJ2-7,TGTGCCAGTAGTAGACGGGACACCGTATCCTACGAGCAGTACTTC,CASSRRDTVSYEQYF
.,.,TRBV9,TRBJ2-5,TGTGCCAGCAGCGCCAATAGCGAAGAGACCCAGTACTTC,CASSANSEETQYF
.,.,TRBV18,TRBJ2-3,TGTGCCAGCTCACGCAGCGGGCCAGATACGCAGTATTTT,CASSRSGPDTQYF
TRBD1,.,TRBV28,TRBJ2-7,TGTGCCAGCCACAGGGGACCCTCCTACGAGCAGTACTTC,CASHRGPSYEQYF
TRBD2,.,TRBV19,TRBJ2-6,TGTGCCAGTAGTACCCCGGGGGGGTCTGGGGCCAACGTCCTGACTTTC,CASSTPGGSGANVLTF
TRBD1,.,TRBV28,TRBJ1-2,TGTGCCAGCAGTCCACGGGACAGGCAAATCGGCTACACCTTC,CASSPRDRQIGYTF
TRBD2,.,TRBV7-9,TRBJ2-3,TGTGCCAGCAGCTTAGCGGCCCTAGCGGATAGCACAGATACGCAGTATTTT,CASSLAALADSTDTQYF
TRBD1,.,TRBV5-4,TRBJ1-1,TGTGCCAGCAGTCTGGACAGGGTGGAAGCTTTCTTT,CASSLDRVEAFF
TRBD2,.,TRBV6-4,TRBJ2-3,TGTGCCAGCAGCCTTAGCGGGGATCCCACAGATACGCAGTATTTT,CASSLSGDPTDTQYF
.,.,TRBV29-1,TRBJ2-3,TGCAGCGTTGAGGAGGAGGGCCCAGGCACAGATACGCAGTATTTT,CSVEEEGPGTDTQYF
.,.,TRBV15,TRBJ1-4,TGTGCCACCAGCAGAGATTCAGGCAGATTTAAACTGTTTTTT,CATSRDSGRFKLFF
.,.,TRBV5-1,TRBJ1-2,TGCGCCAGCAGCTTGCACAGATCTAACTATGGCTACACCTTC,CASSLHRSNYGYTF
.,.,TRBV11-2,TRBJ1-2,TGTGCCAGCAGCCCGGGGGACTATGGCTACACCTTC,CASSPGDYGYTF
.,.,TRBV6-1,TRBJ1-2,TGTGCCAGCAGTTCATTGGGAGGCTATGGCTACACCTTC,CASSSLGGYGYTF
TRBD1,.,TRBV7-9,TRBJ2-2,TGTGCCCCACAGGGGGATTTCGGACAGTTCAACACCGGGGAGCTGTTTTTT,CAPQGDFGQFNTGELFF
.,.,TRBV19,TRBJ2-2,TGTGCCAGTAGTATTAACAGGGACAACACCGGGGAGCTGTTTTTT,CASSINRDNTGELFF
.,few,TRBV7-6,TRBJ2-7,TGTGCCAGCAGCCCACTCGGGACTTTGAGCTCCTACGAGCAGTACTTC,CASSPLGTLSSYEQYF
.,medium-sized,TRBV27,TRBJ1-5,TGTGCCAGCAGTTTATCGCGGCCAGGAGGGCAGCCCCAGCATTTT,CASSLSRPGGQPQHF
TRBD1,.,TRBV30,TRBJ1-1,TGTGCCGGGAGCCGGGACAGGAACACTGAAGCTTTCTTT,CAGSRDRNTEAFF
.,.,TRBV5-5,TRBJ1-5,TGTGCCAGCAGACCTGGAATGGACAGTCTGGGGGTAAATCAGCCCCAGCATTTT,CASRPGMDSLGVNQPQHF
.,.,TRBV29-1,TRBJ2-3,TGCAGCGTTGAAGGATTCCAGCGGGTTTATAGCACAGATACGCAGTATTTT,CSVEGFQRVYSTDTQYF
.,.,TRBV18,TRBJ2-7,TGTGCCAGCTCACATCCGACAGCATCCTACGAGCAGTACTTC,CASSHPTASYEQYF
TRBD1,few,TRBV7-6,TRBJ1-1,TGTGCCAGCAGCGCCCAGACAGGGGGGAACACTGAAGCTTTCTTT,CASSAQTGGNTEAFF
.,.,TRBV5-1,TRBJ1-2,TGCGCCAGCAGCCCCCTCCGGGATTATGGCTACACCTTC,CASSPLRDYGYTF
.,once,TRBV30,TRBJ2-3,TGTGCCTGGAAAGATGGTAGGGGGTTTAGCACAGATACGCAGTATTTT,CAWKDGRGFSTDTQYF
.,.,TRBV6-1,TRBJ1-1,TGTGCCAGCAGTGAAGGGCCCATGAACACTGAAGCTTTCTTT,CASSEGPMNTEAFF
.,.,TRBV28,TRBJ2-7,TGTGCCAGCAGTTTATTAAAGTCCACCTACGAGCAGTACTTC,CASSLLKSTYEQYF
TRBD1,once,TRBV5-1,TRBJ1-5,TGCGCCAGCAGCTTGGCCAGGGGGCAGCCCCAGCATTTT,CASSLARGQPQHF
.,.,TRBV13,TRBJ2-4,TGTGCCAGCAGCCTAATCAACAGCAACATTCAGTACTTC,CASSLINSNIQYF
TRBD2,.,TRBV30,TRBJ2-2,TGTGCCTGGAGTGTACGGGTAATAGCGGGAATCAAGACCGGGGAGCTGTTTTTT,CAWSVRVIAGIKTGELFF
TRBD1,few,TRBV5-1,TRBJ2-7,TGCGCCAGCAGATCCGGGACAGGGGGCGACGAGCAGTACTTC,CASRSGTGGDEQYF
TRBD1,.,TRBV27,TRBJ2-7,TGTGCCAGCAGTTTGACAGGGTACGGCTACGAGCAGTACTTC,CASSLTGYGYEQYF
TRBD1,.,TRBV6-5,TRBJ2-7,TGTGCCAGCAGTTCGGGCGGACAGGGGCCTTACGAGCAGTACTTC,CASSSGGQGPYEQYF
.,.,TRBV5-6,TRBJ2-5,TGTGCCAGCAGCTCTGGGTACGGGAAAGAGACCCAGTACTTC,CASSSGYGKETQYF
TRBD1,once,TRBV5-6,TRBJ2-6,TGTGCCAGCAGCCGGGACAGCTATAAGTCTGGGGCCAACGGCCTGACTTTC,CASSRDSYKSGANGLTF
TRBD2,.,TRBV11-1,TRBJ2-3,TGTGCCAGCAGCTTAAGCCTAGCGGGAGGAGATACGCAGTATTTT,CASSLSLAGGDTQYF
.,.,TRBV6-1,TRBJ1-2,TGTGCCAGCAGTAACGACGGACAGTATGGCTACACCTTC,CASSNDGQYGYTF
.,.,TRBV30,TRBJ1-3,TGTGCCTGGATGGCGGACTCTGGAAACACCATATATTTT,CAWMADSGNTIYF
.,.,TRBV5-1,TRBJ1-1,TGCGCCAGCAGCTTGAGCCCCCCGAACACTGAAGCTTTCTTT,CASSLSPPNTEAFF
TRBD1,.,TRBV15,TRBJ1-6,TGTGCCACCAGCAGAGATCGGACAGGGTCGTCTTCACCCCTCCACTTT,CATSRDRTGSSSPLHF
TRBD1,.,TRBV27,TRBJ2-7,TGTGCCAGCAGTTTCCACGGGACAGCAGCCTACGAGCAGTACTTC,CASSFHGTAAYEQYF
TRBD2,few,TRBV7-8,TRBJ2-7,TGTGCCAGCAGCCTAGGACTAGCGAGCCTCTACGAGCAGTACTTC,CASSLGLASLYEQYF
.,few,TRBV28,TRBJ2-7,TGTGCCAGCAGTTTAACCGGACTTCGGCCGAACTTC,CASSLTGLRPNF
.,.,TRBV7-2,TRBJ1-2,TGTGCCAGCAGCGTTAGACAGGCCGGACTCTATGGCTACACCTTC,CASSVRQAGLYGYTF
TRBD1,.,TRBV5-1,TRBJ1-2,TGCGCCAGCAGCTCCTTCATGGGACAGGGGACTTATGGCTACACCTTC,CASSSFMGQGTYGYTF
.,.,TRBV5-1,TRBJ1-1,TGCGCCAGCAGCTTGGAAGGGGTGGGGACTGAAGCTTTCTTT,CASSLEGVGTEAFF
.,.,TRBV5-1,TRBJ2-7,TGCGCCAGCGCGGCGGGCAGAACCTACGAGCAGTACTTC,CASAAGRTYEQYF